This TCR beta chain was identified in a study of technical replicates of blood from a few donors. This clone is a singleton in its sample. This table comes from immunoSEQ multiplex PCR, and its TCRdb copy is limited to in-frame clones, with some not included. The sample contains about 44,000 clones, around 96% of which appear only once. Trimming took 5 bases from V and 0 from J, leaving 19 bases between them. The CDR3 consists of 16 residues. The V gene's germline CDR1 is GTSNPN and CDR2 SVGIG (reference sequence). Source material: T cells isolated from PBMCs. V gene TRBV30 combines with J gene TRBJ1-1, with D possibly matching TRBD1 (6 bases). This TCR was recovered from a human donor in good health. The chain's CDR3 is CAWGGLGERMNTEAFF. In nucleotides, the CDR3 is TGTGCCTGGGGGGGCCTAGGGGAGAGGATGAACACTGAAGCTTTCTTT.